This T cell receptor beta chain was captured in a study of PD-1 blockade in classical Hodgkin lymphoma. Regarding the study as a whole: Patients with an early start, nivolumab under 1 year after ASCT, were excluded. Baseline TCR diversity was reportedly lower in newly diagnosed patients than healthy donors. By C4D1, diversity of CD4+ TCRs had risen significantly, whereas that of CD8+ TCRs had not.

TCRdb's table, derived via immunoSEQ multiplex PCR, lists solely in-frame clones and lacks some. The data hold around 60,000 clones, with 85% to 95% observed a single time. Concerning this clone: Its matching antigen is unknown.

This sample's time point: cycle 4 day 1 (C4D1), after less than 7 weeks of nivolumab. With no exception, relapse followed autologous stem cell transplantation in all patients, and brentuximab vedotin exposure varied. In germline, CDR1 is SNHLY, CDR2 FYNNEI. The CDR3 totals 15 residues. The V end was cut by 7 bases, the J end by 1 base, with 13 bases between. The sequenced sample was peripheral blood mononuclear cells (PBMCs), obtained before the fourth cycle of nivolumab. This receptor was obtained from a human donor with classical Hodgkin lymphoma. The chain carries TRBV2 and TRBJ2-2, with D possibly matching TRBD1 (5 bases). CDR3 coding DNA: TGTGCCAGCATAGGGGCAGGCAAGAACACCGGGGAGCTGTTTTTT. Translating it yields CASIGAGKNTGELFF.